What follows are 20 T cell receptor beta chains derived from one specimen sequenced in a study of tumor-infiltrating lymphocytes in primary liver carcinoma. Each 20-30 mg portion of unsorted bulk tissue served as the source for co-extraction of RNA and DNA. The template, about 540 ng total RNA, yielded TCR beta cDNA made with a constant-region primer. Slightly modified ARM-PCR, run as three nested multiplex PCR rounds, produced the TCR beta libraries. TRBV1-TRBV30 forward primers paired with a C-beta reverse primer were used in the first two PCR rounds, which ran approximately 11 cycles each. Each CDR3 protein gets one entry after TCRdb re-called the multiplex PCR reads with MiXCR. Of approximately 45,000 distinct CDR3 sequences listed, 73% are singletons. Sequenced input: liver tumor tissue from sampling region 2. Subset given: tumor region T2, inferior pole. All receptors derive from a man in his forties or fifties with primary liver carcinoma and hepatitis B virus infection.

This chain links TRBV11-1 with TRBJ2-3, with D perhaps assigned TRBD1 or TRBD2 (5 bases each). The CDR3 has 19 residues. V lost 4 bases and J lost 11, with 34 bases in between. Germline CDR1 and CDR2: SGHAT and FQDESV (reference sequence). CDR3 sequence reads: CASSSGGSSVGARTYKQYF. CDR3 nucleotides: TGTGCCAGCAGCTCTGGGGGAAGCTCTGTTGGGGCCCGCACATATAAGCAGTATTTT.

This clonotype was picked up one time. The rearrangement links TRBV29-1 to TRBJ2-1; D possibly uses TRBD1 or TRBD2 (5 bases each). The CDR3 totals 14 residues. V lost 4 bases to trimming and J lost 15 bases, with 25 bases between them. Germline V gene lookup returns CDR1 SQVTM and CDR2 ANQGSEA. As DNA, the CDR3 is TGCAGCGTTGGTGGTGGTGGGGGAAGAAATGAGTGGTTCTTC. Translation: CSVGGGGGRNEWFF.

The V call is TRBV19, the J call TRBJ2-1; a weak D match, TRBD2 (5 bases). This CDR3 region has 14 residues. Trimming pared 9 bases from V and 5 bases from J, leaving 17 bases between. CDR1 and CDR2 from the germline V gene are LNHDA and SQIVND (reference sequence). The CDR3 reads CARLLDPDDNEQFF. CDR3 sequence (DNA): TGTGCCAGACTACTAGACCCCGATGACAATGAGCAGTTCTTC. Filled out from reference TRBV19 and TRBJ2-1, the complete variable domain reads DGGITQSPKYLFRKEGQNVTLSCEQNLNHDAMYWYRQDPGQGLRLIYYSQIVNDFQKGDIAEGYSVSREKKESFPLTVTSAQKNPTAFYLCARLLDPDDNEQFFGPGTRLTVL.

About this clonotype: Germline and junction disagree at one end, which may indicate a read error. The CDR3 protein is CDSSPQETQYF. The CDR3 DNA reads TGTGACAGCAGTCCTCAAGAGACTCAGTACTTC. The chain carries TRBV6-6 and TRBJ2-5, with no clear D. Germline CDR1 and CDR2: MNHNY and SVGAGI (reference sequence). The CDR3 has 11 residues.

As for this clonotype: Its ends do not fully match the called genes, so a read error is possible. This chain joins TRBV12-3 or TRBV12-4 and TRBJ2-1; D might be TRBD2 (6 bases). The CDR3 spans 13 residues. CDR3 loop: CASSGLGGDDQFF. In nucleotides, the CDR3 is TGTGCCAGCAGTGGGCTGGGGGGTGATGATCAGTTCTTC.

On this clonotype: The junction departs from germline at one end; a sequencing error may be responsible. The V and J genes are TRBV6-6 and TRBJ1-1; TRBD1 is a possible D gene (6 bases). Germline V gene sequence: CDR1 MNHNY, CDR2 SVGAGI (reference sequence). The CDR3 consists of 13 residues. CDR3 in DNA: TGTGCCAGCAGCATAGGGGGAACTACTGAAGATTTCTTT. Encoded protein: CASSIGGTTEDFF.

Judged by abundance, this clonotype is large (0.1 to 1%). The rearrangement joins TRBV29-1 to TRBJ1-5; D perhaps matches TRBD1 (6 bases). V was pared by 4 bases and J by 3 bases, with 10 bases between. CDR3 length equals 13 residues. CDR1 SQVTM and CDR2 ANQGSEA come from the germline V gene. The CDR3 loop reads CSVVGQINQPQHF. The CDR3 bases are TGCAGCGTTGTCGGACAGATCAATCAGCCCCAGCATTTT.

As for this clonotype: This CDR3 is missing its conserved last phenylalanine or tryptophan, likely due to a read error. This chain joins TRBV29-1 and TRBJ2-5, with 10 nucleotides matching TRBD1. The V gene end was trimmed by 3 bases and the J gene end by 2 bases; junction bases not matched to a gene: 6. Germline V CDR1 and CDR2: SQVTM, ANQGSEA. The CDR3 spans 15 residues. The CDR3 reads CSVELDRGQQETQYI. The CDR3 DNA reads as TGCAGCGTTGAGCTCGACAGGGGGCAGCAAGAGACCCAGTACATC.

This clonotype came up once. Sequence at one end of the junction differs from germline and may be a read error. For the CDR3, the DNA is TGCAACGTTAAGGCCTCGGTACAAGAGACCCAGTACTTC. It specifies CNVKASVQETQYF. The chain links TRBV29-1 to TRBJ2-5, with D hard to call. CDR3 length: 13 residues. Per germline, CDR1 SQVTM and CDR2 ANQGSEA.

Regarding this clonotype: The junction differs from germline at one of its ends, possibly a read error. The rearrangement links TRBV7-9 to TRBJ2-7, with D maybe TRBD1 (5 bases). Germline V gene sequence: CDR1 SEHNR, CDR2 FQNEAQ (reference sequence). CDR3 length: 12 residues. CDR3 nucleotide sequence: TGTGCCAGCGGCCGACAGACCTACGGGCAGTACTTC. Translated, it gives CASGRQTYGQYF.

As concerns this clonotype: Without the conserved terminal phenylalanine or tryptophan, this CDR3 likely stems from a read error. The V call is TRBV5-1, the J call TRBJ2-5; perhaps D is TRBD1 or TRBD2 (5 bases each). CDR1 and CDR2 from the germline V gene are SGHRS and YFSETQ. CDR3 length: 18 residues. CDR3 coding DNA: TGCGCCAGCAGATTGGTTTCATTTCCAGGGACGGCCGAAGAGACCCAGTACCTC. Encoded protein: CASRLVSFPGTAEETQYL.

The rearrangement links TRBV19 to TRBJ2-3, with D unresolved. The CDR3 is 12 residues long. V was shortened by 7 bases and J by 11 bases, with 16 bases between the two germline ends. Germline V gene lookup returns CDR1 LNHDA and CDR2 SQIVND (reference sequence). In DNA form, the CDR3 reads TGTGCCAGTAATATCCCTTCCCGAGAGCAGTATTTT. Translation: CASNIPSREQYF.

The chain combines TRBV6-2 or TRBV6-3 with TRBJ2-3, with D hard to call. Trimming took off 0 bases at V and 5 bases at J, with 18 bases between the two ends. The CDR3 loop spans 17 amino acids. Germline lookup yields CDR1 MNHEY and CDR2 SVGEGT. For the CDR3, the DNA is TGTGCCAGCAGTTACTCAGATCTCGGACGGCACATAGATACGCAGTATTTT. Protein sequence: CASSYSDLGRHIDTQYF.

The CDR3 DNA reads TGCGCCAATAGCCATCTAAGGACTGCAGGTTCTGGAAACACCATATATTTT. This codes for CANSHLRTAGSGNTIYF. V is TRBV4-1 and J is TRBJ1-3; D remains unclear. From germline, CDR1 is MGHRA and CDR2 YSYEKL. The CDR3 is made up of 17 amino acids. V lost 10 bases and J 1 base, leaving 23 bases between the germline ends.

The sample holds many counts of this clonotype. The chain employs TRBV24-1 and TRBJ2-1; 7 positions agree with TRBD2. With 3 bases clipped from V and 5 bases from J, the junction kept 3 bases outside the gene matches. The CDR3 totals 14 residues. Germline V CDR1 and CDR2: KGHDR, SFDVKD. In nucleotides, the CDR3 is TGTGCCACCAGTGATCCAGCGGGAAACAATGAGCAGTTCTTC. Its translation is CATSDPAGNNEQFF.

With respect to this clonotype: This may arise from a read error, as a much more abundant clone is one base away. The rearrangement joins TRBV5-1 to TRBJ1-2, with D maybe TRBD1 (5 bases). The CDR3 has 14 residues. Germline V lookup: CDR1 SGHRS, CDR2 YFSETQ. Between the trimmed V and J ends, which lost 7 bases and 10 bases, there was a span of 23 bases. The CDR3 DNA sequence: TGCGCCAGCTGCCCGGGTGGCAGGGCCATTGACTACACCTTC. Translated: CASCPGGRAIDYTF.

As concerns this clonotype: At one of its ends the junction is not consistent with the germline gene, which may arise from a read error. The chain has TRBV11-2 and TRBJ2-1; D possibly corresponds to TRBD2 (6 bases). CDR3 length: 15 amino acids. In germline, CDR1 is SGHAT, CDR2 FQNNGV. The CDR3 coding sequence is TGTACCAGCTGCCCCGGGACTTCTTCCTACAATGAGCAGTTTTTC. This sequence encodes CTSCPGTSSYNEQFF.

The V and J genes are TRBV20-1 and TRBJ2-1; no reliable D call. V was cut by 6 bases and J by 8 bases, with 11 bases left in between. The CDR3 length is 11 residues. Germline V gives CDR1 DFQATT, CDR2 SNEGSKA (reference sequence). The CDR3 loop reads CSAVPRYEQFF. CDR3 DNA: TGCAGTGCGGTTCCTCGCTATGAGCAGTTCTTC.

A remark on this clonotype: One junction end does not reproduce the germline sequence, and a read error may be involved. This chain's CDR3 is CTSSEQGMAGANVLTF. The CDR3 DNA follows: TGTACCAGCAGTGAACAGGGTATGGCCGGGGCCAACGTCCTGACTTTC. This chain uses TRBV6-1 with TRBJ2-6; D is perhaps TRBD1 (6 bases). Germline V lookup: CDR1 MNHNS, CDR2 SASEGT. The CDR3 consists of 16 residues.

Comments on this clonotype: The germline gene is not matched at one end of the junction; a read error may be the cause. The chain joins TRBV6-6 to TRBJ2-1; no clear D gene. The CDR3 has 14 residues. CDR1 and CDR2 (germline): MNHNY, SVGAGI (reference sequence). The CDR3 loop is CASGYATADNEQFF. The CDR3, as DNA: TGTGCCAGCGGTTACGCGACGGCAGACAATGAGCAGTTCTTC.